These 22 T cell receptor beta chains share one sample of origin, sequenced in a study of blood T cell repertoires in COVID-19. TCRdb's table, derived via immunoSEQ multiplex PCR, lists solely in-frame clones and lacks some. The sample contains approximately 100,000 clones, over 60% of which appear only once. What was sequenced was peripheral blood. Every receptor here comes from a human donor in a cohort sampled during active or convalescent COVID-19.

The chain uses TRBV18 and TRBJ2-5; D gene ambiguous. The germline CDR1 and CDR2 sequences are KGHSH and LQKENI. This CDR3 has 14 residues. Between the trimmed V and J ends, which lost 0 bases and 0 bases, there was a span of 5 bases. CDR3 sequence: CASSPPQYQETQYF. The CDR3 DNA follows: TGTGCCAGCTCACCACCGCAGTACCAAGAGACCCAGTACTTC.

This rearrangement joins TRBV24-1 to TRBJ2-2, with D uncertain. This CDR3 spans 13 amino acids. V was clipped by 10 bases and J by 3 bases, with 11 bases between them. Germline V gene lookup returns CDR1 KGHDR and CDR2 SFDVKD. This chain's CDR3 is CATKSQDTGELFF. The CDR3 DNA sequence: TGTGCCACTAAATCTCAGGACACCGGGGAGCTGTTTTTT.

The rearrangement links TRBV19 to TRBJ1-2; 8 nucleotides agree with TRBD1. This CDR3 has 15 residues. CDR1 is LNHDA, CDR2 SQIVND, per germline (reference sequence). The junction had 10 bases not matched to a gene; V was cut back by 5 bases and J by 5 bases. CDR3 nucleotide sequence: TGTGCCAGTAGTGCCCTGGCAGGGGGCTTTTATGGCTACACCTTC. Amino acids: CASSALAGGFYGYTF.

The V call is TRBV4-1, the J call TRBJ2-1; 15 nucleotides line up with TRBD2. With 4 bases clipped from V and 4 bases from J, the junction kept 5 bases outside the gene matches. The CDR3 extends over 17 amino acids. CDR1 MGHRA and CDR2 YSYEKL come from the germline V gene. The CDR3, as DNA: TGCGCCAGCAGCCGAATCGGGACTAGCGGGAGGTACAATGAGCAGTTCTTC. Encoded protein: CASSRIGTSGRYNEQFF.

The rearrangement joins TRBV9 to TRBJ2-1; D is unresolved. V gave up 1 base and J gave up 5 bases, with 10 bases separating them. The CDR3 length is 14 residues. CDR1 and CDR2 from the germline V gene are SGDLS and YYNGEE. The CDR3 spells CASSVQQKDNEQFF. The CDR3 DNA reads TGTGCCAGCAGCGTACAACAGAAGGACAATGAGCAGTTCTTC.

The V gene is TRBV19, the J gene TRBJ2-1; 8 bases line up with TRBD2. Trimming removed 3 bases from V and 12 bases from J; junction bases left unmatched: 4. The germline CDR1 and CDR2 sequences are LNHDA and SQIVND (reference sequence). The CDR3 runs to 12 residues. In DNA, the CDR3 is TGTGCCAGTAGTATGGGGACTAGTATGCAGTTCTTC. Translated: CASSMGTSMQFF.

The gene calls are TRBV30 and TRBJ2-1; no clear D. Trimming removed 2 bases from V and 3 bases from J, with 5 bases in between. Germline V gene data show CDR1 as GTSNPN and CDR2 as SVGIG (reference sequence). The CDR3 runs 12 residues. The CDR3 is CAWSLVYNEQFF. CDR3 nucleotide sequence: TGTGCCTGGAGTCTAGTCTACAATGAGCAGTTCTTC.

The V and J genes are TRBV11-3 and TRBJ2-7, with 10 bases lining up with TRBD1. Unmatched junction bases numbered 3, after V lost 5 bases and J lost 5 bases. Germline loops: CDR1 SGHNT, CDR2 YENEEA. The CDR3 runs 13 residues. The CDR3 here is CASSGDRGHEQYF. In nucleotides, the CDR3 is TGTGCCAGCAGCGGCGACAGGGGGCACGAGCAGTACTTC. Based on the CDR3 plus reference TRBV11-3 and TRBJ2-7, the full variable domain is EAGVVQSPRYKIIEKKQPVAFWCNPISGHNTLYWYLQNLGQGPELLIRYENEEAVDDSQLPKDRFSAERLKGVDSTLKIQPAELGDSAVYLCASSGDRGHEQYFGPGTRLTVT.

J is TRBJ1-5 and V is TRBV5-1; D perhaps matches TRBD1 (5 bases). The CDR3 consists of 14 residues. Deletions cut 4 bases from V and 6 bases from J, with 14 bases between. Looked up from germline, CDR1 is SGHRS and CDR2 is YFSETQ. In DNA form, the CDR3 reads TGCGCCAGCAGCATCGACAGTGTGGGTCAGCCCCAGCATTTT. It is translated as CASSIDSVGQPQHF.

The CDR3 region has the DNA TGTGCCAGCAGTTTATTGGGACTAGCAGAGACCCAGTACTTC. Translated, it gives CASSLLGLAETQYF. The chain uses TRBV28 and TRBJ2-5, with TRBD2 identical over 9 bases. This CDR3 region has 14 residues. With V trimmed by 1 base and J by 4 bases, 1 base remained unmatched. Per germline, CDR1 MDHEN and CDR2 SYDVKM.

The CDR3 DNA is TGTGCCAGCAGTTATAGCGGGAGGGCCTACAATGAGCAGTTCTTC. As protein: CASSYSGRAYNEQFF. The chain combines TRBV6-5 with TRBJ2-1; 11 bases match TRBD2. The CDR3 consists of 15 residues. CDR1 is MNHEY and CDR2 is SVGAGI in the germline V gene. V was pared by 3 bases and J by 2 bases, with 0 bases of the junction left unmatched.

The gene calls are TRBV7-2 and TRBJ2-2; TRBD2 matches at 9 bases. This CDR3 contains 17 residues. Unmatched junction bases numbered 6, after V lost 4 bases and J lost 0 bases. Germline CDR1 and CDR2: SGHTA and FQGNSA. CDR3 in amino acids: CASSSRGGGPNTGELFF. CDR3 nucleotides: TGTGCCAGCAGCTCCCGCGGGGGGGGCCCGAACACCGGGGAGCTGTTTTTT.

The chain has TRBV19 and TRBJ1-4, with no clear D. Germline CDR1 and CDR2: LNHDA and SQIVND (reference sequence). The CDR3 spans 15 residues. V was trimmed by 5 bases and J by 5 bases, leaving 15 bases between them. Written as DNA, the CDR3 is TGTGCCAGTAGTGGTACTAGCGTGGGAAATGAAAAACTGTTTTTT. This gives the protein CASSGTSVGNEKLFF.

The rearrangement links TRBV5-6 to TRBJ1-2, with D possibly matching TRBD1 (6 bases). V lost 2 bases and J 7 bases, leaving 12 bases between the germline ends. Germline loops: CDR1 SGHDT, CDR2 YYEEEE. The CDR3 has 13 residues. The CDR3 reads CASSLQGFSGYTF. The CDR3 DNA reads TGTGCCAGCAGCTTACAGGGCTTTTCTGGCTACACCTTC. The full variable domain, in which reference TRBV5-6 and TRBJ1-2 provide the parts outside the CDR3, is DAGVTQSPTHLIKTRGQQVTLRCSPKSGHDTVSWYQQALGQGPQFIFQYYEEEERQRGNFPDRFSGHQFPNYSSELNVNALLLGDSALYLCASSLQGFSGYTFGSGTRLTVV.

The rearrangement joins TRBV27 to TRBJ1-1; D is unresolved. The CDR3 loop spans 13 amino acids. The ends were cut back, 6 bases at V and 2 bases at J, with 10 bases in the middle. In germline, CDR1 is MNHEY, CDR2 SMNVEV (reference sequence). The CDR3 DNA reads as TGTGCCAGCAGCCCCTCCTTCAACACTGAAGCTTTCTTT. It codes for CASSPSFNTEAFF.

This clone was seen a few times. This chain uses TRBV5-1 with TRBJ2-3, with TRBD2 identical over 8 bases. Trimming removed 6 bases from V and 2 bases from J; junction bases left unmatched: 5. The germline V gene has CDR1 SGHRS and CDR2 YFSETQ. The CDR3 is made up of 14 amino acids. CDR3 nucleotide sequence: TGCGCCAGCACACCGACTAGCGCCACAGATACGCAGTATTTT. Amino acid sequence: CASTPTSATDTQYF.

The V and J genes are TRBV12-5 and TRBJ2-1; the match to TRBD2 covers 7 bases. This CDR3 region has 14 residues. Germline CDR1 is LGHNT and CDR2 is FRNRAP. J lost 10 bases, V lost 1 base, and 7 bases had no gene match. In nucleotides, the CDR3 is TGTGCTAGTGGTTTGGCGTGGGGGGGTTGGGAGCAGTTCTTC. Its translation: CASGLAWGGWEQFF. Looking up the rest from reference TRBV12-5 and TRBJ2-1 gives the full variable domain: DARVTQTPRHKVTEMGQEVTMRCQPILGHNTVFWYRQTMMQGLELLAYFRNRAPLDDSGMPKDRFSAEMPDATLATLKIQPSEPRDSAVYFCASGLAWGGWEQFFGPGTRLTVL.

This clone has a handful of counts. The J gene is TRBJ2-2, the V gene TRBV4-2, with TRBD1 as a possible D gene (6 bases). Germline V gives CDR1 LGHNA, CDR2 YNFKEQ. The CDR3 contains 12 residues. The germline V and J ends were trimmed by 7 bases and 6 bases, with 9 bases remaining between them. The CDR3 DNA sequence: TGTGCCAGCACCGACAGGTCCGGGGAGCTGTTTTTT. Its protein is CASTDRSGELFF.

The chain joins TRBV5-5 to TRBJ1-6, with TRBD1 identical over 8 bases. Germline CDR1 reads SGHKS; CDR2 reads YYEKEE (reference sequence). The CDR3 totals 15 residues. Trimming cost V 4 bases and J 7 bases; bases outside gene matches: 7. DNA of the CDR3: TGTGCCAGCAGCGGTGGACAGGGATTGAATTCACCCCTCCACTTT. This gives the protein CASSGGQGLNSPLHF.

This clone was observed a handful of times. The chain recombines TRBV7-9 with TRBJ2-2; no clear D gene. V shed 2 bases and J shed 3 bases, with 13 bases lying between them. The germline V gene has CDR1 SEHNR and CDR2 FQNEAQ (reference sequence). The CDR3 length is 16 residues. The CDR3 sequence is CASSLTVTTYTGELFF. Here the CDR3 DNA reads TGTGCCAGCAGCTTAACGGTGACAACCTACACCGGGGAGCTGTTTTTT.

V usage is TRBV6-5 and J usage is TRBJ2-3; the D gene is possibly TRBD1 (7 bases). Per the germline V gene, CDR1 is MNHEY and CDR2 is SVGAGI. Trimming pared 3 bases from V and 0 bases from J, leaving 13 bases between. This CDR3 comprises 16 residues. CDR3 nucleotide sequence: TGTGCCAGCAGTTATGCGGGACAGCTTAGCACAGATACGCAGTATTTT. This sequence encodes CASSYAGQLSTDTQYF.

The chain joins TRBV20-1 to TRBJ2-1, with 11 bases aligning to TRBD2. V lost 3 bases, J lost 4 bases, and 8 bases stayed unmatched. There are 16 residues in the CDR3. Germline V gene data show CDR1 as DFQATT and CDR2 as SNEGSKA (reference sequence). The CDR3 region has the DNA TGCAGTGCTAGTAGGACTAGCGGGCGAAATTACAATGAGCAGTTCTTC. It encodes CSASRTSGRNYNEQFF.